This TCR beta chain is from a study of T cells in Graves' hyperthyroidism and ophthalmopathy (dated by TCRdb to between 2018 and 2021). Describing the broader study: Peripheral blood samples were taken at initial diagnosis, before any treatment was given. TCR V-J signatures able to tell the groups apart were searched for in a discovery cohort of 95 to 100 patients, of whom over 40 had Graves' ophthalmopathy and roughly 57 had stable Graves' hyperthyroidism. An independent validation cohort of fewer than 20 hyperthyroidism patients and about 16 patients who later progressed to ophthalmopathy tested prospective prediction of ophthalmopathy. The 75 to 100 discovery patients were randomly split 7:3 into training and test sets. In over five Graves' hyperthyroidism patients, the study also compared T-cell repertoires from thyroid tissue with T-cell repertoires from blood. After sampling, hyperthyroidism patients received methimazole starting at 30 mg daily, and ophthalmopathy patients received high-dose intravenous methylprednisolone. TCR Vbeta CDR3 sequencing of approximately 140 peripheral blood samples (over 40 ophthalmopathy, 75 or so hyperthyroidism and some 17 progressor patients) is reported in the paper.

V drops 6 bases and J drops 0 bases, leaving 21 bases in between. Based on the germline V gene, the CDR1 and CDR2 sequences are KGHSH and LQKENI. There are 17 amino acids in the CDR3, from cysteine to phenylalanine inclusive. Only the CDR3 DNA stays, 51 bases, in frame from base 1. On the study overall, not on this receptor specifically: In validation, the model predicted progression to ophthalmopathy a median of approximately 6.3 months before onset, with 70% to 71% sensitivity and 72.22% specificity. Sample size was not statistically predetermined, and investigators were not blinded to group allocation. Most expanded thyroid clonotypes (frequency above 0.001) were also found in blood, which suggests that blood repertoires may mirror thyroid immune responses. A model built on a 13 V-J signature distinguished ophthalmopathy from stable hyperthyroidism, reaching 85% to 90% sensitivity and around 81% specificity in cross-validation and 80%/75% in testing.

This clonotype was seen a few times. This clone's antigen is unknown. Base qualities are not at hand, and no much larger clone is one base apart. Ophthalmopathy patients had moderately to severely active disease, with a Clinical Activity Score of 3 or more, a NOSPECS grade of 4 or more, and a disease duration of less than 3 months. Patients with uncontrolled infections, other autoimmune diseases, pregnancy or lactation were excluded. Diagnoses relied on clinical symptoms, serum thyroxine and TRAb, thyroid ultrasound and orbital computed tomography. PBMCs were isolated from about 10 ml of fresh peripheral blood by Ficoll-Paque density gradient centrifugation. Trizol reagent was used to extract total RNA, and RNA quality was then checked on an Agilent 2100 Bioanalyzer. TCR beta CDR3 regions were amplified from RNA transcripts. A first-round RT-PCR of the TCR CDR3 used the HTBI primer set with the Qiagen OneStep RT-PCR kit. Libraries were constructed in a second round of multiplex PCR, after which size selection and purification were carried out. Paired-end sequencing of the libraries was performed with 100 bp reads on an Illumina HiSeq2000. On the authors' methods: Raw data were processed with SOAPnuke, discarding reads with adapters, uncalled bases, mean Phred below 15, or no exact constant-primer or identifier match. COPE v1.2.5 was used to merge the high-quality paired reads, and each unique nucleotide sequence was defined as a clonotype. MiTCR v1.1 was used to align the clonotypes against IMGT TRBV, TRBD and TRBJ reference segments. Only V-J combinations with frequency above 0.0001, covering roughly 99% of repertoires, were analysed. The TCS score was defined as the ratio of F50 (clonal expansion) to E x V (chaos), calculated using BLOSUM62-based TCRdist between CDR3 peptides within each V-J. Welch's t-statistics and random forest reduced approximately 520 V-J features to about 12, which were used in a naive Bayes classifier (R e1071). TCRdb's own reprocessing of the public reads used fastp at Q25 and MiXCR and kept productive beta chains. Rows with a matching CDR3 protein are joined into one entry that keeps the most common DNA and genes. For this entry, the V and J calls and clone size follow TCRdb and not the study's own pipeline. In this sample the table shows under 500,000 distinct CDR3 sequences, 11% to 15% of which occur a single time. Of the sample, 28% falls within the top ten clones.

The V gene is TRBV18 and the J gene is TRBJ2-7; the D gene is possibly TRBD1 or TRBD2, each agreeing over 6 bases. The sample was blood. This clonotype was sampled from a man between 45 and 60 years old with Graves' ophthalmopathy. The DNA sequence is TGTGCCAGCTCTCGGGGGCCAGCGGGCGCGAGCTCCTACGAGCAGTACTTC. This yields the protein CASSRGPAGASSYEQYF.